This entry features one TCR beta chain sequence. The target antigen is unknown. This sample stems from a study of cytomegalovirus exposure and HLA in healthy donors. Germline CDR1 reads MNHEY; CDR2 reads SVGAGI. This CDR3 is 15 amino acids long. V was cut by 0 bases and J by 7 bases, with 15 bases left in between. Study-level results: Several of the most significant clusters appeared linked to common viral pathogens, based on a later analysis. Compared with the approximately 680-donor mean, an Asian-associated ancestry cluster reportedly had fewer N-insertions, according to a later analysis.

The PCR had 60 Vbeta and 13 Jbeta primers. Profiled with immunoSEQ multiplex PCR; TCRdb holds only in-frame clones, not every one. The sample has roughly 43,000 clones, 64% seen once. This clonotype originated in a human donor in good health. Material: PBMCs. The rearrangement links TRBV6-5 to TRBJ1-2; no reliable D call. The CDR3: CASSYSKATSGGYTF. The CDR3 nucleotides read TGTGCCAGCAGTTACTCGAAGGCTACCAGCGGTGGCTACACCTTC.